This T cell receptor (beta chain) stems from a study of glioma-infiltrating T cells after dendritic cell vaccination (dated by TCRdb to the mid-2010s). A note on the overall study: The cohort included 15 or so glioblastoma patients drawn from Phase I and II dendritic cell vaccination trials, of whom 9 were newly diagnosed and 6 had recurrent disease. To make the vaccine, monocyte-derived dendritic cells were cultured for 7 to 8 days with IL-4 and GM-CSF and then pulsed overnight with autologous tumor lysate. Survival after dendritic cell vaccination was correlated with TCR sequencing metrics such as TIL content and the overlap between tumor and blood repertoires. In glioblastoma patients vaccinated with dendritic cells, deep sequencing of TCR beta CDR3 regions served to measure the amount of tumor-infiltrating lymphocytes and to compare repertoires between tumor and blood. Patients received three intradermal dendritic cell vaccine injections at biweekly intervals in the arm below the axilla. Patients received autologous tumor lysate-pulsed dendritic cell vaccination between about 2003 and 2013. Study-wide conclusions, independent of this receptor: TCR clonality showed no direct relationship with survival, which suggests that a diverse polyclonal response may matter. The cohort was small and heterogeneous, with few patients having full blood and tumor sets and even fewer initial-recurrent tumor pairs. The TCR overlap response model with three groups was called speculative and said to need prospective validation. After dendritic cell vaccination, a higher estimated pretreatment TIL content predicted longer time to progression and overall survival.

Using the immunoSEQ assay, TCRB CDR3 regions were amplified from about 1.9 micrograms of genomic DNA, or from all available DNA when less than that was on hand. For multiplex PCR, 60 forward primers for TCR V beta segments and 13 reverse primers for J beta segments were used. To estimate the number of reads per starting template, synthetic control templates were added to each sample at limiting dilution. Sequencing produced 87 bp reads on the Illumina HiSeq System. In the authors' own workflow: PCR and sequencing errors were removed by merging closely related sequences with a nearest neighbor algorithm. TCR overlap was defined as the percentage of unique tumor TCR beta sequences that were also found in the peripheral blood of the same patient. The source is immuneACCESS, and TCRdb retained only in-frame sequences with V and J called. Part of the clones is not carried over; for the studies checked, unresolved V genes explain less than half of this, and the remainder is unexplained. D and trimming come from the DNA, and the V and J calls and clone size come from that table. The sample yields 75,000 to 100,000 clones; around three quarters were counted once. The top ten clonotypes cover under 7% of the sample.

CDR1 and CDR2 (MGHRA, YSYEKL) derive from the germline V gene. The CDR3 covers 19 residues, taking in both the cysteine and the phenylalanine. Just CDR3 DNA is preserved here, 57 bases in frame from base 1. V is cut by 0 bases and J by 0 bases, and the space between the germline ends is 15 bases. As for this clone: There is no known antigen for this receptor. Base quality data are lacking; no much larger clone is found one base away.

Patients were selected for having adequate residual fresh-frozen tumor tissue and more than two years of available survival data. Although molecular status otherwise differed among the glioblastoma patients, no patient had an isocitrate dehydrogenase mutation. PBMC were collected before vaccination, two weeks after the third vaccination, and at tumor progression if tumor progression occurred. The Qiagen DNeasy Blood extraction Kit was used for extraction of genomic DNA. The V and J segments used are TRBV4-1 and TRBJ2-6; a tentative D match to TRBD2 spans 6 bases. This clonotype was obtained from a human donor with glioblastoma. The material was blood, obtained before dendritic cell vaccination. The CDR3 reads CASSQDRALGLSGANVLTF. The DNA is as follows: TGCGCCAGCAGCCAAGATAGGGCGTTGGGACTCTCTGGGGCCAACGTCCTGACTTTC.